This T cell receptor (beta chain) originates from a study of cytomegalovirus exposure and HLA in healthy donors. The ends were cut back, 0 bases at V and 2 bases at J, with 22 bases in the middle. The CDR3 is 19 amino acids. Looked up from germline, CDR1 is MNHEY and CDR2 is SMNVEV (reference sequence). Researchers ran the PCR with 60 Vbeta and 13 Jbeta primers. This table comes from immunoSEQ multiplex PCR, and its TCRdb copy is limited to in-frame clones, with some not included. The table lists 150,000 to 200,000 clones, roughly 80% of them singletons, with around 5.9% in the top ten. What was sequenced was PBMCs. This chain uses TRBV27 with TRBJ2-5, with D possibly being TRBD2 (7 bases). The TCR sequence derives from a woman aged 25 to 45 in good health and CMV-seropositive. The CDR3 sequence is CASSLSGGRDKALQETQYF. The CDR3 DNA follows: TGTGCCAGCAGTTTATCGGGGGGGCGGGACAAGGCCCTGCAAGAGACCCAGTACTTC.